This T cell receptor (beta chain) was recorded in a study of shared clonotypes between healthy human individuals. Study at large: There were three CD4 naive, three CD4 memory, two CD8 naive and one CD8 memory plates per donor.

The study's findings and limits: Non-shared clonotypes were found to have lower generation probabilities than the clonotypes that were shared by all four of the sorted-subset donors.

Concerning this clone: Antigen specificity is unknown.

The V gene lost 3 bases and the J gene lost 5 bases, with 14 bases spanning the gap. The CDR3 is 14 amino acids. Germline CDR1 is SGHRS and CDR2 is YFSETQ. Healthy adults negative for HIV, lacking recent acute infections or vaccinations, served as donors. Study processing details: Junction-only sequences without quality scores were provided by ImmunoSEQ, so filtering was different. Sequencing was performed with immunoSEQ multiplex PCR; in TCRdb, only in-frame clones are kept and a portion is missing. V and J calls and clone size are those listed in that table; D and trimming were worked out from the DNA. The sample holds approximately 1,500,000 clones, around 95% seen once.

Sequenced: naive CD4+ T cells sorted from blood. Regarding subset: CD45RA+ positively selected. This TCR was sampled from a man aged 25 to 45 in good health. The gene calls are TRBV5-1 and TRBJ1-1; possibly TRBD1 for D (5 bases). The CDR3 sequence is CASSSSLGRTEAFF. The CDR3 region has the DNA TGCGCCAGCAGCTCTAGCCTGGGGCGGACTGAAGCTTTCTTT.